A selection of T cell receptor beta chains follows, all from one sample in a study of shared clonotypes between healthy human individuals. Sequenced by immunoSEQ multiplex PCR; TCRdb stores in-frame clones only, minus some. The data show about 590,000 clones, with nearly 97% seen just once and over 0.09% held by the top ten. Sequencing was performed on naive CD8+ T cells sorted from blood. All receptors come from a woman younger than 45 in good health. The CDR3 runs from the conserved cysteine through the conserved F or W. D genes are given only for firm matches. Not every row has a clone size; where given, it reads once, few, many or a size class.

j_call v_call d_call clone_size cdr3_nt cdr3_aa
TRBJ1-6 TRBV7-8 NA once TGTGCCAGCAGCTTAGGGACGGAGAATTCACCCCTCCACTTT CASSLGTENSPLHF
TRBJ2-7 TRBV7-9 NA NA TGTGCCAGCAGCCCAATGCAGACAGGCGGGCAGTACTTC CASSPMQTGGQYF
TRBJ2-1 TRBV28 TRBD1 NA TGTGCCAGCAGTGTCCTTGGACAGGGGAACGTCAATGAGCAGTTCTTC CASSVLGQGNVNEQFF
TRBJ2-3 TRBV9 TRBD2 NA TGTGCCAGCAGCGTGGCTAGCGGGAGTTTGGGGATAGGTACAGATACGCAGTATTTT CASSVASGSLGIGTDTQYF
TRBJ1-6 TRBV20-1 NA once TGCAGTGCGCACGACGGTCTTCCCCTCCACTTT CSAHDGLPLHF
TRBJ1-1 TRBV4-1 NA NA TGCGCCAGCAGCTATATGGAGGGTAGCACTGAAGCTTTCTTT CASSYMEGSTEAFF
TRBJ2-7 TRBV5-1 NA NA TGCGCCAGCAGCCCACGGACAGAGATTTACGAGCAGTACTTC CASSPRTEIYEQYF
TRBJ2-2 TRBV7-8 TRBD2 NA TGTGCCAGCAGCTCCGGACTAGCGGGGAACACCGGGGAGCTGTTTTTT CASSSGLAGNTGELFF
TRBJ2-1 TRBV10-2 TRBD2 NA TGCGCCAGCAGTCTCCTAGCGGCCAATGAGCAGTTCTTC CASSLLAANEQFF
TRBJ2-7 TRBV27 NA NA TGTGCCAGCAGTCCCCGGGACGGATACTACGAGCAGTACTTC CASSPRDGYYEQYF
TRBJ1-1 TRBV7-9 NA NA TGTGCCAGCAGCTTAGGGGCTCCCACTGAAGCTTTCTTT CASSLGAPTEAFF
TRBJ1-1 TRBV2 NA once TGTGCCAGCAGCGAACGGGGACGCCGACTTTTGAACACTGAAGCTTTCTTT CASSERGRRLLNTEAFF
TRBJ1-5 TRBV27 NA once TGTGCCAGCAGTTCCTCTGGCAATCAGCCCCAGCATTTT CASSSSGNQPQHF
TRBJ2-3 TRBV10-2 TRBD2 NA TGCGCCAGCAGTCCTGGGACTAGCTATGGGGATACGCAGTATTTT CASSPGTSYGDTQYF
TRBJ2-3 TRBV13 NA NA TGTGCCAGCAGCCCCCACGCAGTTGGTACGCAGTATTTT CASSPHAVGTQYF
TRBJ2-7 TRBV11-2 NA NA TGTGCCAGCAGCTCCCCGGACTCCTACGAGCAGTACTTC CASSSPDSYEQYF
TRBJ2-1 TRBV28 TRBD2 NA TGTGCCAGCAGTTGGACTAGCGGGAGTCCGGGTGAGCAGTTCTTC CASSWTSGSPGEQFF
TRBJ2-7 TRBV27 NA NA TGTGCCAGCAGCGCGGGGACCAACTCCTACGAGCAGTACTTC CASSAGTNSYEQYF